This passage covers 24 T cell receptor beta chains from one sample sequenced in a study of CD8 T cells in ankylosing spondylitis. Broader study findings: Eight highly homologous variants formed a TCR beta motif that appeared characteristic of ankylosing spondylitis blood.

Their target antigens are unknown. TCRdb reprocessed the 5' RACE reads with MiXCR, giving one entry per CDR3 protein. Of about 540,000 distinct CDR3 sequences detected, roughly an eighth appear once; the ten largest clones hold 6.5% to 7%. The sample was blood, either unsorted or a sorted T cell fraction (not recorded which). The receptor source for this set is a male donor with ankylosing spondylitis.

V and J are TRBV18 and TRBJ2-2, with D hard to call. CDR1 and CDR2 from the germline V gene are KGHSH and LQKENI. Trimming removed 3 bases at V and 1 base at J, with 9 bases between. The CDR3 spans 15 residues. The CDR3 here is CASSPSRVNTGELFF. The DNA for the CDR3 is TGTGCCAGCTCACCCAGCAGAGTGAACACCGGGGAGCTGTTTTTT.

This clonotype appeared a few times. This chain uses TRBV14 with TRBJ2-1, with a possible D match to TRBD2 (5 bases). Germline-derived CDR1 and CDR2 are SGHDN and FVKESK. CDR3 length equals 16 residues. The V end was cut by 4 bases, the J end by 0 bases, with 13 bases between. In nucleotides, the CDR3 is TGTGCCAGCAGCCGCGGACTGGGGAGCTCCTACAATGAGCAGTTCTTC. Protein: CASSRGLGSSYNEQFF.

This clonotype was seen more than once but under ten times. V is TRBV5-1 and J is TRBJ2-3; 11 bases fit TRBD2. CDR1 and CDR2 from the germline V gene are SGHRS and YFSETQ. This CDR3 comprises 13 residues. V gave up 8 bases and J gave up 4 bases; unmatched junction bases: 3. The CDR3 here is CASGLAGPDTQYF. DNA for the CDR3: TGCGCCAGTGGACTAGCGGGCCCAGATACGCAGTATTTT.

This clonotype has at least ten counts. The chain uses TRBV7-9 and TRBJ1-1; no definite D call. CDR1 and CDR2 (germline): SEHNR, FQNEAQ (reference sequence). CDR3 length: 13 amino acids. The V gene lost 4 bases and the J gene lost 3 bases, with 9 bases spanning the gap. The CDR3 loop is CASSSGFYTEAFF. CDR3 bases: TGTGCCAGCAGCTCGGGGTTTTACACTGAAGCTTTCTTT.

The V and J genes are TRBV24-1 and TRBJ2-1; D unresolved. Trimming left V 9 bases short and J 1 base short, with 9 bases between. CDR1 and CDR2 from the germline V gene are KGHDR and SFDVKD. The CDR3 runs 13 residues. The CDR3 loop is CATGGLSYNEQFF. As DNA, the CDR3 is TGTGCCACCGGTGGTCTGTCCTACAATGAGCAGTTCTTC.

V usage is TRBV19 and J usage is TRBJ2-2, with D unresolved. V shed 3 bases and J shed 2 bases, with 13 bases lying between them. Germline assignment: CDR1 LNHDA and CDR2 SQIVND (reference sequence). The CDR3 is 16 amino acids. The CDR3 here is CASSILSVRNTGELFF. The DNA of the CDR3 is TGTGCCAGTAGTATCCTCTCAGTCAGAAACACCGGGGAGCTGTTTTTT.

This clonotype appeared a few times. The genes are TRBV18 and TRBJ2-1, with 10 bases aligning to TRBD2. V lost 2 bases to trimming and J lost 5 bases; unmatched junction nucleotides: 15. CDR1 is KGHSH and CDR2 is LQKENI in the germline V gene. The CDR3 runs 19 residues. In nucleotides, the CDR3 is TGTGCCAGCTCACCAGTAGCTAGCGGGAGCTACGGGGAAAACAATGAGCAGTTCTTC. Its translation is CASSPVASGSYGENNEQFF.

DNA for the CDR3: TGTGCCAGCAGCCGCGGCGGGATACTCTCTGGGGCCAACGTCCTGACTTTC. This gives the protein CASSRGGILSGANVLTF. The V and J genes are TRBV3-1 and TRBJ2-6; tentative D call: TRBD2 (6 bases). Germline V gene lookup returns CDR1 LGHDT and CDR2 YNNKEL (reference sequence). CDR3 length: 17 amino acids. V shed 4 bases and J shed 0 bases, with 13 bases lying between them.

There are a few counts of this clonotype. CDR3 nucleotide sequence: TGTGCCAGCAGCCAAGGGGGACGGGGTTACCACTACGAGCAGTACGTC. Translating it yields CASSQGGRGYHYEQYV. The gene calls are TRBV3-1 and TRBJ2-7; the D gene could be TRBD1 or TRBD2 (5 bases each). CDR1 is LGHDT, CDR2 YNNKEL, per germline (reference sequence). The CDR3 covers 16 residues. V dropped 1 base and J dropped 3 bases, with 16 bases sitting between them.

The rearrangement uses TRBV7-9 and TRBJ2-7; perhaps TRBD1 as D (6 bases). The CDR3 loop spans 14 amino acids. CDR1 SEHNR and CDR2 FQNEAQ come from the germline V gene (reference sequence). V lost 5 bases and J lost 7, with 18 bases in between. CDR3: CASSTQGPHREQYF. As DNA, the CDR3 is TGTGCCAGCAGCACCCAGGGGCCGCATCGGGAGCAGTACTTC.

This clonotype appeared many times. The rearrangement links TRBV20-1 to TRBJ1-1; D might be TRBD1 (6 bases). V lost 0 bases and J lost 0, with 11 bases in between. The V gene's germline CDR1 is DFQATT and CDR2 SNEGSKA (reference sequence). The CDR3 has 15 amino acids. The CDR3 loop reads CSARDPQGMNTEAFF. The CDR3 DNA is TGCAGTGCTAGAGATCCGCAGGGGATGAACACTGAAGCTTTCTTT.

A few counts support this clonotype. The chain recombines TRBV3-1 with TRBJ2-3, with 11 bases identical to TRBD2. With 1 base clipped from V and 9 bases from J, the junction kept 6 bases outside the gene matches. The CDR3 has 15 residues. CDR1 and CDR2 (germline): LGHDT, YNNKEL (reference sequence). CDR3 sequence reads: CASSQVAGGQGTQYF. The CDR3 region has the DNA TGTGCCAGCAGCCAAGTAGCGGGAGGGCAGGGGACGCAGTATTTT.

The genes are TRBV20-1 and TRBJ1-5; D uncertain. Germline assignment: CDR1 DFQATT and CDR2 SNEGSKA (reference sequence). Trimming removed 1 base at V and 7 bases at J, with 11 bases between. The CDR3 is made up of 13 amino acids. The CDR3 nucleotides read TGCAGTGCTAGAGCCCAACTGGACCAGCCCCAGCATTTT. Its protein is CSARAQLDQPQHF.

This clonotype was seen at least ten times. This chain joins TRBV9 and TRBJ2-1; no definite D call. Germline lookup yields CDR1 SGDLS and CDR2 YYNGEE. V lost 5 bases and J 6 bases, leaving 9 bases between the germline ends. The CDR3 totals 12 residues. The CDR3 region has the DNA TGTGCCAGCAGTGATTTACCCAATGAGCAGTTCTTC. Its protein is CASSDLPNEQFF.

The rearrangement joins TRBV20-1 to TRBJ2-3; possibly TRBD2 for D (6 bases). Germline lookup yields CDR1 DFQATT and CDR2 SNEGSKA (reference sequence). This CDR3 has 15 amino acids. The V end lost 1 base, the J end lost 2 bases, and 13 bases lay between the germline ends. The CDR3 DNA reads TGCAGTGCTAGAGTGGCTAGCGAGGACACAGATACGCAGTATTTT. It codes for CSARVASEDTDTQYF.

V gene TRBV19 combines with J gene TRBJ2-2; 7 bases are a match to TRBD2. From germline, CDR1 is LNHDA and CDR2 SQIVND (reference sequence). Trimming took 1 base from V and 4 from J; bases not matched to a gene: 6. The CDR3 runs 16 residues. CDR3 region: CASSIGGGKSTGELFF. The CDR3 nucleotides are TGTGCCAGTAGTATAGGCGGGGGAAAATCCACCGGGGAGCTGTTTTTT. Filled out from reference TRBV19 and TRBJ2-2, the complete variable domain reads DGGITQSPKYLFRKEGQNVTLSCEQNLNHDAMYWYRQDPGQGLRLIYYSQIVNDFQKGDIAEGYSVSREKKESFPLTVTSAQKNPTAFYLCASSIGGGKSTGELFFGEGSRLTVL.

This clonotype was detected only a few times. The chain links TRBV4-2 to TRBJ2-1, with 12 bases aligning to TRBD2. V lost 1 base and J lost 10; bases outside the gene matches: 8. The CDR3 is made up of 16 amino acids. Germline V gives CDR1 LGHNA, CDR2 YNFKEQ. This chain's CDR3 is CASSQGLAGGPGEQFF. CDR3 DNA: TGTGCCAGCAGCCAAGGTCTAGCGGGAGGGCCAGGGGAGCAGTTCTTC.

The chain has TRBV7-2 and TRBJ2-1, with D tentatively TRBD2 (6 bases). The length of the CDR3 is 15 residues. Looked up from germline, CDR1 is SGHTA and CDR2 is FQGNSA. V was pared by 2 bases and J by 2 bases, with 10 bases between. Here the CDR3 DNA reads TGTGCCAGCAGCTTATCCGCGGGAACCTACAATGAGCAGTTCTTC. This sequence encodes CASSLSAGTYNEQFF.

This clonotype was detected a few times. V and J are TRBV27 and TRBJ2-1; the D gene could be TRBD1 or TRBD2 (5 bases each). The CDR3 runs to 14 residues. Trimming took off 1 base at V and 9 bases at J, with 13 bases between the two ends. Germline V gene lookup returns CDR1 MNHEY and CDR2 SMNVEV (reference sequence). The chain's CDR3 is CASSLFGAVGEQFF. In DNA, the CDR3 is TGTGCCAGCAGTTTATTCGGGGCCGTGGGTGAGCAGTTCTTC.

The chain carries TRBV25-1 and TRBJ2-1; D is perhaps TRBD1 (5 bases). The CDR3 runs to 15 residues. Germline V lookup: CDR1 MGHDK, CDR2 SYGVNS. Trimming removed 3 bases at V and 1 base at J, with 10 bases between. CDR3 loop: CASSDSGPSYNEQFF. DNA for the CDR3: TGTGCCAGCAGTGATTCAGGGCCGTCCTACAATGAGCAGTTCTTC.

V gene TRBV20-1 combines with J gene TRBJ1-1; a weak D match, TRBD1 (6 bases). CDR3 length equals 13 residues. Germline V CDR1 and CDR2: DFQATT, SNEGSKA (reference sequence). V lost 6 bases and J lost 4, with 15 bases in between. In DNA form, the CDR3 reads TGCAGTGCACCGGACAGAATCGGCACTGAAGCTTTCTTT. Amino acid sequence: CSAPDRIGTEAFF.

The chain recombines TRBV30 with TRBJ2-4, with 8 bases aligning to TRBD2. V lost 2 bases and J lost 7; bases outside the gene matches: 4. From germline, CDR1 is GTSNPN and CDR2 SVGIG (reference sequence). The CDR3 is made up of 13 amino acids. Here the CDR3 DNA reads TGTGCCTGGAGTAGCGGGAGTCAGAACATTCAGTACTTC. Encoded protein: CAWSSGSQNIQYF.

This chain connects TRBV7-9 to TRBJ1-4; maybe TRBD1 (5 bases). Trimming pared 5 bases from V and 1 base from J, leaving 11 bases between. CDR3 length: 15 residues. Germline V gene lookup returns CDR1 SEHNR and CDR2 FQNEAQ (reference sequence). The CDR3 is CASSPQGGTNEKLFF. CDR3 nucleotide sequence: TGTGCCAGCAGCCCTCAGGGAGGAACTAATGAAAAACTGTTTTTT.

This clonotype was found many times. J is TRBJ2-3 and V is TRBV12-3 or TRBV12-4; possible D gene TRBD2, 7 bases. The CDR3 spans 12 residues. Between the trimmed V and J ends, which lost 4 bases and 10 bases, there was a span of 12 bases. CDR3: CASSYPGGAQYF. The CDR3 DNA reads as TGTGCCAGCAGTTACCCGGGGGGCGCGCAGTATTTT.